The text below deals with one T cell receptor beta chain. Germline V gives CDR1 SGHTA, CDR2 FQGNSA. The CDR3 consists of 14 residues. Trimming took 1 base from V and 7 from J, leaving 11 bases between them. This record belongs to a study of blood T cell repertoires in COVID-19. Overall study context: T cells, B-cell-depleted T cells, or PBMCs supplied cDNA or gDNA.

Repertoires were generated with immunoSEQ multiplex PCR, while TCRdb's copy carries only in-frame clones and drops some. The sample yields more than 45,000 clones, approximately 91% seen once. The TCR sequence derives from a human donor in a cohort sampled during active COVID-19. The source material was peripheral blood. V and J are TRBV7-2 and TRBJ1-3; TRBD1 is a possible D gene (6 bases). Written as DNA, the CDR3 is TGTGCCAGCAGCTTAGAGGGGGAATGGAACACCATATATTTT. Translation: CASSLEGEWNTIYF.